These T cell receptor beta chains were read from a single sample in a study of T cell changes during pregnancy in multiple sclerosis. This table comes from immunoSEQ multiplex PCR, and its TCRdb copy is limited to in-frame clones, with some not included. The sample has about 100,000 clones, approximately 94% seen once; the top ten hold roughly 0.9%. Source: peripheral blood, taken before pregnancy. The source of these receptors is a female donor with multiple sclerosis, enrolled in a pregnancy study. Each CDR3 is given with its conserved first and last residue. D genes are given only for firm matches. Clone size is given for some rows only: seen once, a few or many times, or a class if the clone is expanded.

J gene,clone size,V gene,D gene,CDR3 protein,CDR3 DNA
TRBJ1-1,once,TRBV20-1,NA,CSGTGGAEAFF,TGCAGTGGAACTGGGGGCGCTGAAGCTTTCTTT
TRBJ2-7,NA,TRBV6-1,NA,CASEAREHNEQYF,TGTGCCAGCGAAGCCAGGGAACACAACGAGCAGTACTTC
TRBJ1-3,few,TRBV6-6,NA,CASSYGGANGNTIYF,TGTGCCAGCAGTTACGGGGGCGCTAATGGAAACACCATATATTTT
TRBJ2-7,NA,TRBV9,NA,CASSASEGLEGEQYF,TGTGCCAGCAGCGCCAGTGAAGGGTTGGAGGGTGAGCAGTACTTC
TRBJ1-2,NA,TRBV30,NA,CAASRQDYNYGYTF,TGTGCCGCGTCAAGACAAGATTATAACTATGGCTACACCTTC
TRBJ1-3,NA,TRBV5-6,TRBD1,CASREGQSSGNTIYF,TGTGCCAGCAGGGAGGGACAGAGCTCTGGAAACACCATATATTTT
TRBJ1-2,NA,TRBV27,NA,CASSPLRLLYGYTF,TGTGCCAGCAGCCCACTGCGCCTTCTATATGGCTACACCTTC
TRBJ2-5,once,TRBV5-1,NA,CASSLSRGQETQYF,TGCGCCAGCAGCTTGAGTCGCGGGCAAGAGACCCAGTACTTC
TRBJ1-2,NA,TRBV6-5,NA,CASSREAGGYTF,TGTGCCAGCAGCAGGGAGGCCGGGGGCTACACCTTC
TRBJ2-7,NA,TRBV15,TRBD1,CATSTQGQGGDYEQYF,TGTGCCACCAGCACCCAGGGACAGGGGGGGGATTACGAGCAGTACTTC
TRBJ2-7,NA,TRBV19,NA,CASSPRLTRYEQYF,TGTGCCAGTAGTCCGCGACTCACTAGGTACGAGCAGTACTTC
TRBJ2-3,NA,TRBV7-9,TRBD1,CASSPTGGPDTQYF,TGTGCCAGCAGCCCGACAGGGGGCCCAGATACGCAGTATTTT
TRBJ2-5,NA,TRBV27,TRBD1,CASSLGTGGAQETQYF,TGTGCCAGCAGTTTGGGGACAGGGGGGGCCCAAGAGACCCAGTACTTC
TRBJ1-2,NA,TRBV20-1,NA,CSAPLNYGYTF,TGCAGTGCTCCCCTAAACTATGGCTACACCTTC
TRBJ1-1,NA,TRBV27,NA,CASTQGASMNTEAFF,TGTGCCAGCACCCAAGGGGCGTCAATGAACACTGAAGCTTTCTTT
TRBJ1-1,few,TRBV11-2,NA,CASSLGRGGVTFF,TGTGCCAGCAGCTTAGGTCGGGGAGGGGTAACCTTCTTT
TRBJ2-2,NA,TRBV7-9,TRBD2,CASSFPAGGGTGELFF,TGTGCCAGCAGCTTCCCAGCGGGAGGAGGCACCGGGGAGCTGTTTTTT
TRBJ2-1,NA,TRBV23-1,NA,CASSQSLGGLTEVNEQFF,TGCGCCAGCAGTCAATCATTGGGCGGCCTGACAGAAGTCAATGAGCAGTTCTTC
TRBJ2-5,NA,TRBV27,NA,CASSLRYYQETQYF,TGTGCCAGCAGTTTACGCTATTACCAAGAGACCCAGTACTTC
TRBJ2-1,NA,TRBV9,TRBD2,CASSFGLAGGSYNEQFF,TGTGCCAGCAGCTTCGGACTAGCGGGAGGCTCCTACAATGAGCAGTTCTTC
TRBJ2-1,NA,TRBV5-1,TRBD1,CASSWGQGGSYNEQFF,TGCGCCAGCAGCTGGGGACAGGGAGGCTCCTACAATGAGCAGTTCTTC
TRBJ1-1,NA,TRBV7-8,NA,CASSLGDRRNTEAFF,TGTGCCAGCAGCTTAGGTGACAGGAGGAACACTGAAGCTTTCTTT
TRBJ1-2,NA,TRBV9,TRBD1,CASSEGRDRGFYQTPYGYTF,TGTGCCAGCAGCGAAGGGAGGGACAGGGGTTTCTATCAGACTCCCTATGGCTACACCTTC
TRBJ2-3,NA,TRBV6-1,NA,CASSDLRGTDTQYF,TGTGCCAGCAGTGACTTACGGGGGACAGATACGCAGTATTTT
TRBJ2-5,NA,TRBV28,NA,CATRGQNQETQYF,TGTGCCACCCGGGGACAAAACCAAGAGACCCAGTACTTC
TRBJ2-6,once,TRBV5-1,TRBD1,CASSMTGKSLSGANVLTF,TGCGCCAGCAGCATGACAGGGAAGTCTCTCTCTGGGGCCAACGTCCTGACTTTC
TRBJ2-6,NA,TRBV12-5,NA,CASGRTGSGANVLTF,TGTGCTAGTGGCCGTACAGGGTCCGGGGCCAACGTCCTGACTTTC
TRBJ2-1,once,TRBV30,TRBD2,CALSRLAGTEQFF,TGTGCCCTATCCCGACTAGCGGGCACCGAGCAGTTCTTC